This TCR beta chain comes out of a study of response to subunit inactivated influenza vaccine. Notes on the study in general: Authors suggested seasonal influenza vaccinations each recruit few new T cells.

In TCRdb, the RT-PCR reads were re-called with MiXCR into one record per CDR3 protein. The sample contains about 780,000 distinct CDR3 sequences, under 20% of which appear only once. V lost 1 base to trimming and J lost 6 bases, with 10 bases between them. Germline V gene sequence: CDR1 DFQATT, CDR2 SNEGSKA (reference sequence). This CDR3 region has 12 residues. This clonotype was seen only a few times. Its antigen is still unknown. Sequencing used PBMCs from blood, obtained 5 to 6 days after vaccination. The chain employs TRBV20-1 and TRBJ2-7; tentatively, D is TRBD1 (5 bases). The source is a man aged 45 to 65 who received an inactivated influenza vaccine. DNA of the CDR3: TGCAGTGCTAGAGGACAGTGGGCCGAGCAGTACTTC. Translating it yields CSARGQWAEQYF.